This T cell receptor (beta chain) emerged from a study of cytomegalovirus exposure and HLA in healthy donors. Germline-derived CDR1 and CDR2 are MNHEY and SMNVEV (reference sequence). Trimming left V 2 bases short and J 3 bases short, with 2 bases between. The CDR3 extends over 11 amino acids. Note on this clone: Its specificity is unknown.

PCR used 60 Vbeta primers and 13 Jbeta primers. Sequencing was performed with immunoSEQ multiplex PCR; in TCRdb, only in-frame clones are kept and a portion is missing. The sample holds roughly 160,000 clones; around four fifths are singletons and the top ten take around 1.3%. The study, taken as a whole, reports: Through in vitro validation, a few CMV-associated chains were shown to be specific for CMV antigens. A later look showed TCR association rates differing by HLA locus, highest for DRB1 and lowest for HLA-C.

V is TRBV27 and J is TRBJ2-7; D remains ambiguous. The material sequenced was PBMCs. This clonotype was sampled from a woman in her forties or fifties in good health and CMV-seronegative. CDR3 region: CASSLLYEQYF. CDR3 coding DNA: TGTGCCAGCAGTTTACTCTACGAGCAGTACTTC.